Below are 13 T cell receptor beta chains sequenced from a single sample in a study of T cell responses to AZD1222 COVID-19 vaccine. Using immunoSEQ multiplex PCR, the repertoire was profiled, and TCRdb retains in-frame clones only, with some absent. Of 74,000 or so clones in the sample, 80% to 90% are singletons; the top ten hold about 20%. This specimen consisted of peripheral blood, obtained on day 0 of AZD1222 vaccination. Every receptor here comes from an adult in good health.

The chain uses TRBV7-9 and TRBJ2-7; 12 bases are a match to TRBD2. Trimming removed 8 bases from V and 2 bases from J; junction bases left unmatched: 4. The germline gives CDR1 SEHNR, CDR2 FQNEAQ (reference sequence). There are 14 residues in the CDR3. The CDR3 reads CASAGLAGPYEQYF. The CDR3 DNA reads TGTGCCAGCGCGGGACTAGCGGGTCCCTACGAGCAGTACTTC.

The V gene is TRBV12-3 or TRBV12-4, the J gene TRBJ1-6; D is possibly TRBD1 (5 bases). Trimming shortened V by 3 bases and J by 7 bases, and 7 bases separated the two germline ends. The CDR3 has 13 residues. For the CDR3, the DNA is TGTGCCAGCAGTTTGGGGACGAATTCACCCCTCCACTTT. Amino acid sequence: CASSLGTNSPLHF.

This clone showed up just a few times. V usage is TRBV10-2 and J usage is TRBJ1-2; TRBD1 is a possible D gene (5 bases). The germline CDR1 and CDR2 sequences are WSHSY and SAAADI. This CDR3 is built from 13 residues. The CDR3 coding sequence is TGCGCTAGCCTGTCGGGACCCTACTATGGCTACACCTTC. Translation: CASLSGPYYGYTF.

This clone was seen only once. The V gene is TRBV3-1 (or the pseudogene TRBV3-2), the J gene TRBJ2-1, with no clear D. Per the germline V gene, CDR1 is LGHDT and CDR2 is YNNKEL (reference sequence). The CDR3 length is 11 residues. V lost 4 bases to trimming and J lost 8 bases, with 6 bases between them. CDR3 coding DNA: TGTGCCAGCAGCCGTAGTGATGAGCAGTTCTTC. It encodes CASSRSDEQFF.

This clone was counted a few times. V usage is TRBV2 and J usage is TRBJ1-1; D unresolved. Germline assignment: CDR1 SNHLY and CDR2 FYNNEI. Trimming cost V 3 bases and J 2 bases, with 7 bases left between them. The CDR3 extends over 13 amino acids. The DNA of the CDR3 is TGTGCCAGCAGTGACCTCAGTAACACTGAAGCTTTCTTT. Residues: CASSDLSNTEAFF.

J is TRBJ1-3 and V is TRBV5-6; D is unclear. Germline V gives CDR1 SGHDT, CDR2 YYEEEE. Trimming removed 0 bases at V and 3 bases at J, with 7 bases between. The CDR3 is 14 amino acids. The CDR3: CASSLEHYGNTIYF. DNA of the CDR3: TGTGCCAGCAGCTTGGAACACTATGGAAACACCATATATTTT.

The gene calls are TRBV19 and TRBJ1-4; no clear D gene. Per the germline V gene, CDR1 is LNHDA and CDR2 is SQIVND (reference sequence). This CDR3 region has 16 residues. V lost 3 bases, J lost 6 bases, and 17 bases lay in between. The CDR3 is CASSMEGQTIDEKLFF. The CDR3 region has the DNA TGTGCCAGTAGTATGGAAGGGCAGACCATTGATGAAAAACTGTTTTTT. The full variable domain, with the rest looked up from reference TRBV19 and TRBJ1-4, is DGGITQSPKYLFRKEGQNVTLSCEQNLNHDAMYWYRQDPGQGLRLIYYSQIVNDFQKGDIAEGYSVSREKKESFPLTVTSAQKNPTAFYLCASSMEGQTIDEKLFFGSGTQLSVL.

The chain carries TRBV5-4 and TRBJ1-2; the D is unclear. This CDR3 region has 12 residues. Per the germline V gene, CDR1 is SGHNT and CDR2 is YYREEE (reference sequence). The V end was cut by 0 bases, the J end by 7 bases, with 7 bases between. The chain's CDR3 is CASSLDHSGYTF. CDR3 in DNA: TGTGCCAGCAGCTTGGATCACTCTGGCTACACCTTC.

V and J are TRBV28 and TRBJ2-4; 7 bases are shared with TRBD1. Losses at the gene ends were 7 bases for V and 4 bases for J; bases not matched to a gene: 10. Germline V gene sequence: CDR1 MDHEN, CDR2 SYDVKM. The CDR3 spans 15 residues. CDR3 DNA sequence: TGTGCCAGCATAACTACGGGACAGATTAAAAACATTCAGTACTTC. This gives the protein CASITTGQIKNIQYF.

As for this clone: Other DNA variants within this sample encode the same CDR3. The V gene is TRBV9, the J gene TRBJ1-2; no clear D gene. The V gene's germline CDR1 is SGDLS and CDR2 YYNGEE. V lost 5 bases, J lost 2 bases, and 7 bases lay in between. CDR3 size: 12 residues. Written as DNA, the CDR3 is TGTGCCAGCAGTCTTTCCAACTATGGCTACACCTTC. Translated: CASSLSNYGYTF.

The chain employs TRBV2 and TRBJ2-5; D tentatively fits TRBD1 or TRBD2 (5 bases each). Germline lookup yields CDR1 SNHLY and CDR2 FYNNEI. V was cut by 4 bases and J by 4 bases, with 10 bases left in between. The CDR3 extends over 13 amino acids. Written as DNA, the CDR3 is TGTGCCAGCAGTGTGGGACGGGGAGAGACCCAGTACTTC. Protein: CASSVGRGETQYF.

The gene calls are TRBV6-6 and TRBJ1-1; D is unresolved. The CDR3 is 14 amino acids. The V gene's germline CDR1 is MNHNY and CDR2 SVGAGI (reference sequence). With 4 bases removed from V and 10 bases from J, the gap between germline ends came to 19 bases. The CDR3 DNA sequence: TGTGCCAGCAGTTCCCCGGCGCGTTCTTTAGGAGCTTTCTTT. This codes for CASSSPARSLGAFF.

A word on this clone: Germline and junction disagree at one end, which may indicate a read error. This chain links TRBV27 with TRBJ1-1; D gene unclear. The CDR3 sequence is 14 residues long. Germline values: CDR1 MNHEY, CDR2 SMNVEV (reference sequence). The DNA for the CDR3 is TGTGCCAGCAGCTGGACGGGAATGAACAGTGAAGCTTTCTTT. Translating it yields CASSWTGMNSEAFF.